Following are 19 T cell receptor beta chains from one sample sequenced in a study of response to subunit inactivated influenza vaccine. MiXCR was run by TCRdb on the RT-PCR reads, yielding one entry per CDR3 protein. Of 200,000 to 300,000 distinct CDR3 sequences in the sample, less than 15% were seen once. The starting material was non-naive T cells sorted from PBMCs, obtained approximately 15 days before vaccination. Receptors originate from a man aged 50-59 years who received an inactivated influenza vaccine.

Ten or more counts support this clonotype. The genes are TRBV7-3 and TRBJ2-1; D is tentatively TRBD1 or TRBD2 (6 bases each). Trimming took off 1 base at V and 7 bases at J, with 11 bases between the two ends. Germline assignment: CDR1 SGHTA and CDR2 FQGTGA. The CDR3 runs 14 residues. The CDR3 reads CASSLRGALNEQFF. The DNA for the CDR3 is TGTGCCAGCAGCTTAAGGGGGGCGCTTAATGAGCAGTTCTTC.

This clonotype occurred a few times. This chain connects TRBV7-2 to TRBJ2-1; D is tentatively TRBD1 or TRBD2 (5 bases each). This CDR3 spans 13 amino acids. Germline CDR1 is SGHTA and CDR2 is FQGNSA. Trimming pared 4 bases from V and 5 bases from J, leaving 9 bases between. DNA for the CDR3: TGTGCCAGCAGCTGGGACGGTAACAATGAGCAGTTCTTC. Its translation: CASSWDGNNEQFF.

This clonotype has a count of ten or more. CDR3 DNA: TGTGCCAGCAGTTTTTTGACTAGCGGGAGTTATAGCACAGATACGCAGTATTTT. It specifies CASSFLTSGSYSTDTQYF. J is TRBJ2-3 and V is TRBV27; 12 nucleotides agree with TRBD2. There are 18 residues in the CDR3. V was pared by 3 bases and J by 0 bases, with 7 bases of the junction left unmatched. The germline CDR1 and CDR2 sequences are MNHEY and SMNVEV (reference sequence).

This clonotype was found a few times. The J gene is TRBJ1-2, the V gene TRBV7-2; TRBD1 matches at 12 bases. The junction had 12 bases not matched to a gene; V was cut back by 4 bases and J by 12 bases. The germline gives CDR1 SGHTA, CDR2 FQGNSA. There are 15 residues in the CDR3. As DNA, the CDR3 is TGTGCCAGCAGCTCCACGGCGCTTGGGACAGGGGGCCACACCTTC. Translating it yields CASSSTALGTGGHTF.

This clonotype occurred many times. This sequence joins TRBV4-2 and TRBJ2-7; no reliable D call. The V end lost 2 bases, the J end lost 0 bases, and 20 bases lay between the germline ends. The CDR3 extends over 18 amino acids. Per the germline V gene, CDR1 is LGHNA and CDR2 is YNFKEQ. For the CDR3, the DNA is TGTGCCAGCAGCCAACTAGGATACAGTAGTTCCTTCTCCTACGAGCAGTACTTC. It encodes CASSQLGYSSSFSYEQYF.

The chain combines TRBV5-4 with TRBJ1-2, with a possible D match to TRBD1 (5 bases). Trimming took off 0 bases at V and 2 bases at J, with 17 bases between the two ends. The germline V gene has CDR1 SGHNT and CDR2 YYREEE (reference sequence). The CDR3 consists of 17 residues. The CDR3, as DNA: TGTGCCAGCAGCTTGGCGGGGTTAAGGGGAGTAAACTATGGCTACACCTTC. It translates to CASSLAGLRGVNYGYTF.

The sample holds a few counts of this clonotype. V gene TRBV7-2 combines with J gene TRBJ2-3; D remains unclear. This CDR3 is built from 16 residues. Germline V lookup: CDR1 SGHTA, CDR2 FQGNSA. The V end lost 0 bases, the J end lost 0 bases, and 10 bases lay between the germline ends. The CDR3 loop reads CASSLAHTVSTDTQYF. The DNA of the CDR3 is TGTGCCAGCAGCTTAGCGCACACGGTGAGCACAGATACGCAGTATTTT.

The J gene is TRBJ1-1, the V gene TRBV29-1; 8 bases line up with TRBD1. Germline CDR1 reads SQVTM; CDR2 reads ANQGSEA. The CDR3 extends over 11 amino acids. V gave up 3 bases and J gave up 10 bases; unmatched junction bases: 4. In DNA, the CDR3 is TGCAGCGTTGATCTGCAGGGGGCAGCTTTCTTT. This sequence encodes CSVDLQGAAFF. The entire variable domain, with the rest obtained from reference TRBV29-1 and TRBJ1-1, is as follows: SAVISQKPSRDICQRGTSLTIQCQVDSQVTMMFWYRQQPGQSLTLIATANQGSEATYESGFVIDKFPISRPNLTFSTLTVSNMSPEDSSIYLCSVDLQGAAFFGQGTRLTVV.

The V call is TRBV19, the J call TRBJ1-6; D ambiguous. Trimming shortened V by 7 bases and J by 11 bases, and 18 bases separated the two germline ends. Germline-derived CDR1 and CDR2 are LNHDA and SQIVND (reference sequence). The CDR3 is made up of 14 amino acids. The CDR3 coding sequence is TGTGCCAGTACCCTGACACCGGTCAGAACACCCCTCCACTTT. Residues: CASTLTPVRTPLHF.

This clonotype was observed at least ten times. V and J are TRBV7-8 and TRBJ2-2, with D possibly being TRBD2 (5 bases). Germline CDR1 reads SGHVS; CDR2 reads FQNEAQ. This CDR3 has 15 residues. Trimming stripped 3 bases from V and 5 bases from J, with 13 bases between. The CDR3 DNA sequence: TGTGCCAGCAGCTTTGCCCGGGGATGGACCGGGGAGCTGTTTTTT. This gives the protein CASSFARGWTGELFF.

This clonotype was recorded many times. The rearrangement links TRBV20-1 to TRBJ2-1; 10 bases are shared with TRBD2. Per the germline V gene, CDR1 is DFQATT and CDR2 is SNEGSKA (reference sequence). V dropped 1 base and J dropped 8; count of bases not matched to a gene: 11. This CDR3 has 16 residues. For the CDR3, the DNA is TGCAGTGCTAGAGGGGGCCCTAGCGGGAGCGTCTATGAGCAGTTCTTC. This codes for CSARGGPSGSVYEQFF.

This clonotype has more than one count but fewer than ten. A read error may explain this, as a much larger clone is one base away. This chain links TRBV13 with TRBJ2-1; TRBD2 matches at 7 bases. The germline V gene has CDR1 PRHDT and CDR2 FYEKMQ (reference sequence). The CDR3 sequence is 15 residues long. V shed 1 base, J shed 3 bases, and the junction held 3 bases outside the gene matches. In DNA, the CDR3 is TGTGCCAGCAGCTTAGCCCTAGCGGACTACAATGAGCAGTTCTTC. Encoded protein: CASSLALADYNEQFF.

This clonotype has more than one count but fewer than ten. V usage is TRBV20-1 and J usage is TRBJ2-7; 15 nucleotides line up with TRBD2. Looked up from germline, CDR1 is DFQATT and CDR2 is SNEGSKA (reference sequence). CDR3 size: 14 residues. V was pared by 6 bases and J by 3 bases, with 3 bases of the junction left unmatched. CDR3 loop: CSAGLAGGDYEQYF. The CDR3 region has the DNA TGCAGTGCCGGACTAGCGGGAGGGGACTACGAGCAGTACTTC.

The sample holds a few counts of this clonotype. J is TRBJ1-2 and V is TRBV6-2 or TRBV6-3, with a tentative D call TRBD1 (6 bases). Germline V gives CDR1 MNHEY, CDR2 SVGEGT. The CDR3 is 14 amino acids. V was clipped by 2 bases and J by 4 bases, with 11 bases between them. CDR3 sequence reads: CASSYSDRLYGYTF. CDR3 DNA: TGTGCCAGCAGTTACAGTGACAGGCTCTATGGCTACACCTTC.

This clonotype was seen repeatedly, ten times or more. The rearrangement uses TRBV5-1 and TRBJ1-2; D gene unclear. The V and J ends lost 0 bases and 8 bases respectively, with 11 bases between them. CDR3 size: 13 residues. Germline V gene lookup returns CDR1 SGHRS and CDR2 YFSETQ. The CDR3 is CASSLVPEGGYTF. CDR3 nucleotide sequence: TGCGCCAGCAGCTTGGTGCCCGAAGGCGGCTACACCTTC.

This sequence joins TRBV5-6 and TRBJ2-1, with D possibly being TRBD2 (6 bases). Germline CDR1 SGHDT, CDR2 YYEEEE. The CDR3 is 17 amino acids. Deletions cut 0 bases from V and 0 bases from J, with 13 bases between. CDR3 in DNA: TGTGCCAGCAGCTTGGTGGTTAGCGGTAACTCCTACAATGAGCAGTTCTTC. This sequence encodes CASSLVVSGNSYNEQFF.

This clonotype was detected ten times or more. The chain is built from TRBV12-3 or TRBV12-4 and TRBJ1-5; D is perhaps TRBD1 (6 bases). Trimming removed 4 bases from V and 3 bases from J, with 7 bases in between. There are 13 residues in the CDR3. The CDR3 DNA follows: TGTGCCAGCAGTTGGACAGACAATCAGCCCCAGCATTTT. It translates to CASSWTDNQPQHF.

This clonotype was seen many times. This chain connects TRBV5-1 to TRBJ2-1, with D unclear. Germline values: CDR1 SGHRS, CDR2 YFSETQ. This CDR3 has 12 residues. Trimming removed 3 bases at V and 10 bases at J, with 11 bases between. CDR3 nucleotide sequence: TGCGCCAGCAGCTCCCTTACGGCCGAGCAGTTCTTC. Amino acids: CASSSLTAEQFF.

The V call is TRBV5-1, the J call TRBJ2-1, with 7 bases aligning to TRBD1. Per germline, CDR1 SGHRS and CDR2 YFSETQ. The CDR3 sequence is 16 residues long. The V gene end was trimmed by 4 bases and the J gene end by 4 bases; junction bases not matched to a gene: 11. The CDR3 region has the DNA TGCGCCAGCAGCCAAACCACAGGGGTTGGTTACAATGAGCAGTTCTTC. Encoded protein: CASSQTTGVGYNEQFF.